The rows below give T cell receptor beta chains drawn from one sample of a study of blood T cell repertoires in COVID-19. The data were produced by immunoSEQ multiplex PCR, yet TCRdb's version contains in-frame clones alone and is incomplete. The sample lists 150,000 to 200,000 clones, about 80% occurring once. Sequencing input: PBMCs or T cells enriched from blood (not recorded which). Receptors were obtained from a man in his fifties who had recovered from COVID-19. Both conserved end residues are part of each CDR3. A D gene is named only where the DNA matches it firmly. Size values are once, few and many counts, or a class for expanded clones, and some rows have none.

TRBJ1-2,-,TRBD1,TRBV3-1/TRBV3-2,TGTGCCAGCAGCCGGGACAGGGATGGGGGCTACACCTTC,CASSRDRDGGYTF
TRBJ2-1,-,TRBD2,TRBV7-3,TGTGCCAGCAGCGATACCGGGACTAGCGCCTACAATGAGCAGTTCTTC,CASSDTGTSAYNEQFF
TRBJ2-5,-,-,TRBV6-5,TGTGCCAGCAGCAAGGACAGTTATAGGACCCAGTACTTC,CASSKDSYRTQYF
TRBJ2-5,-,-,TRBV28,TGTGCCAGCCGGGAGAGTAGCGGTGATAGTAAAGAGACCCAGTACTTC,CASRESSGDSKETQYF
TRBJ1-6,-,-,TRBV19,TGTGCCACTAAGGGCCAGGGCAGCTCCTATAATTCACCCCTCCACTTT,CATKGQGSSYNSPLHF
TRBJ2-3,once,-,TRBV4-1,TGCGCCAGCAGCCAAGGAACGGGTTCCTCCACAGATACGCAGTATTTT,CASSQGTGSSTDTQYF
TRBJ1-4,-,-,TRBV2,TGTGCCAGTAAAATAGTTGCAACTAATGAAAAACTGTTTTTT,CASKIVATNEKLFF
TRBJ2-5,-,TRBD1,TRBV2,TGTGCCACCAGGGAAGCTGAGCTGGGACAGGGCACCCAGTACTTC,CATREAELGQGTQYF
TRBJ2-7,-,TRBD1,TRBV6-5,TGTGCCAGCAGTTTCCTTTCGACAGGGGCCTACGAGCAGTACTTC,CASSFLSTGAYEQYF
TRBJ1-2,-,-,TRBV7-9,TGTGCCAGCAGTTTCGCAGCTAACTATGGCTACACCTTC,CASSFAANYGYTF
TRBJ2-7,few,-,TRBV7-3,TGTGCCAGCAGCTTATTTCGGCAGGGCGGACACGAGCAGTACTTC,CASSLFRQGGHEQYF
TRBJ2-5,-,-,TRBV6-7,TGTGCCAGCAGCTATAAGCGGTTCCCTGGGGAGACCCAGTACTTC,CASSYKRFPGETQYF
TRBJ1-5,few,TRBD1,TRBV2,TGTGCCAGCAGCCCCGGACAGGGACGCAATCAGCCCCAGCATTTT,CASSPGQGRNQPQHF
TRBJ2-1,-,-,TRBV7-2,TGTGCCAGCAGCTTAGGCGGAAGGGGTGAGCAGTTCTTC,CASSLGGRGEQFF
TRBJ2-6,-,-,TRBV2,TGTGCCAGCAGGTCAGGGTCCTCTGGGGCCAACGTCCTGACTTTC,CASRSGSSGANVLTF
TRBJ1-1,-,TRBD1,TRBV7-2,TGTGCCAGCAGCTTAGACAGGGGACCCACTGAAGCTTTCTTT,CASSLDRGPTEAFF
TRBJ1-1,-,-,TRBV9,TGTGCCAGCAGTCCTTACCAGGGGACTGAAGCTTTCTTT,CASSPYQGTEAFF
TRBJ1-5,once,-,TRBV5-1,TGCGCCAGCAGCCCCGGTCCGGGGGTGACCAGCAATCAGCCCCAGCATTTT,CASSPGPGVTSNQPQHF
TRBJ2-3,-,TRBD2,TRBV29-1,TGCAGCGTTGAACTAGCGGGAGGCATCGGAGATACGCAGTATTTT,CSVELAGGIGDTQYF
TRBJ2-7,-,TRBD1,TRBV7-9,TGTGCCAGCAGCTCCGTATCCGGGACAGGGGCCTCCGAGCAGTACTTC,CASSSVSGTGASEQYF
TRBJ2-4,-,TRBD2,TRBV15,TGTGCCACCAGCAGAACCACTAGCGGACTAGCCAAAAACATTCAGTACTTC,CATSRTTSGLAKNIQYF
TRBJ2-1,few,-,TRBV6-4,TGTGCCAGCAGTGACCACCTAGATCGTGAGCAGTTCTTC,CASSDHLDREQFF
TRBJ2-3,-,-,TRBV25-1,TGTGCCACCACTCCGGGTACAGATACGCAGTATTTT,CATTPGTDTQYF
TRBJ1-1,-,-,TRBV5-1,TGCGCCAGCAGCTCTTCCCCCGGGCGGGGAACTGAAGCTTTCTTT,CASSSSPGRGTEAFF
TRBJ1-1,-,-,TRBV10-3,TGTGCCATCAGGGCCCAGGCAAACACTGAAGCTTTCTTT,CAIRAQANTEAFF
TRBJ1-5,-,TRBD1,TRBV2,TGTGCCGGACGACAGGGGGCGGATCAGCCCCAGCATTTT,CAGRQGADQPQHF
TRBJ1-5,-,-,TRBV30,TGTGCCTGGAGTCGGGACTCAGCCTACAATCAGCCCCAGCATTTT,CAWSRDSAYNQPQHF
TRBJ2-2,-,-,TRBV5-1,TGCGCCAGCAGCTTGGGAGACACCGGGGAGCTGTTTTTT,CASSLGDTGELFF
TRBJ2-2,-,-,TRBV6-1,TGTGCCAGCAGTGCTACTACCGGGTCCAGCCCCGGGGAGCTGTTTTTT,CASSATTGSSPGELFF
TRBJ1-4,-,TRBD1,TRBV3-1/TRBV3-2,TGTGCCAGCAGCACGGACAGGGACTCCAACCATAATGAAAAACTGTTTTTT,CASSTDRDSNHNEKLFF
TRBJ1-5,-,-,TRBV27,TGTGCCAGCAGTTTAGCAGGTTATCAGCCCCAGCATTTT,CASSLAGYQPQHF
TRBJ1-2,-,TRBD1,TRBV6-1,TGTGCCAGCAGTGAAGGACAGGGAGACTATGGCTACACCTTC,CASSEGQGDYGYTF
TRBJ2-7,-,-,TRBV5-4,TGTGCCAGCAGCCAGGGGTTTAGTAATCATAGAGAGCAGTACTTC,CASSQGFSNHREQYF
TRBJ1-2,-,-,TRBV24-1,TGTGCCACCAGTGATTCAGAAACAGTTTTTAGCTACACCTTC,CATSDSETVFSYTF
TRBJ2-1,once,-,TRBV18,TGTGCCAGCTCACCACTTAAGGGCATTAGGACTTACTACAATGAGCAGTTCTTC,CASSPLKGIRTYYNEQFF
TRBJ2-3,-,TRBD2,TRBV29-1,TGCAGCGTCGGGGGGACTCACTCTGATACGCAGTATTTT,CSVGGTHSDTQYF
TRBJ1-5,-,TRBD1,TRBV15,TGTGCCACCAGCAGAGGGGACAGAAATCAGCCCCAGCATTTT,CATSRGDRNQPQHF
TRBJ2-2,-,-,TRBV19,TGTGCCAGTAGTATTGCGGGAAAATACACCGGGGAGCTGTTTTTT,CASSIAGKYTGELFF
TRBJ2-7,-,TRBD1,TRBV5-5,TGTGCCAGCAGCTTGACGCTCGGACAGGGGACTCCCAACTCCTACGAGCAGTACTTC,CASSLTLGQGTPNSYEQYF
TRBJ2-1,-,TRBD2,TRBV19,TGTGCCACCAAACCCCTCACTAGCGGGAGAGGATATGAGCAGTTCTTC,CATKPLTSGRGYEQFF
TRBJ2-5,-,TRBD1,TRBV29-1,TGCAGCGTGGCCGGACAGGGTCAAGAGACCCAGTACTTC,CSVAGQGQETQYF
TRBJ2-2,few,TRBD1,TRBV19,TGTGCCAGTAGTATACCCTGGGGGACAGGGCCGGGCGCCGGGGAGCTGTTTTTT,CASSIPWGTGPGAGELFF
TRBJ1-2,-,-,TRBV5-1,TGCGCCAGCAGCTTGGATGGCAGTAACTATGGCTACACCTTC,CASSLDGSNYGYTF
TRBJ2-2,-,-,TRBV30,TGTGCCTGGAGGTACGAGGGCGGGTTCGGCACCGGGGAGCTGTTTTTT,CAWRYEGGFGTGELFF
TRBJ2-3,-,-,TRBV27,TGTGCCAGCAGTACCTCGCTTAGAAGGACTAGCACAGATACGCAGTATTTT,CASSTSLRRTSTDTQYF
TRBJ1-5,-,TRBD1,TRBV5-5,TGTGCCAGCAGCAAGACAGGGGCCGGCAATCAGCCCCAGCATTTT,CASSKTGAGNQPQHF
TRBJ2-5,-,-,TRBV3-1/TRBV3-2,TGTGCCAGCAGCCAAGGCGGGAAGGGGGAGACCCAGTACTTC,CASSQGGKGETQYF
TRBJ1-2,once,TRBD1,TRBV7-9,TGTGCCAGCAGCCAATCACCTGGACAGGGCTATGGCTACACCTTC,CASSQSPGQGYGYTF
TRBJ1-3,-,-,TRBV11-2,TGTGCCAGCAGCTTAGCCCCCGATCCGGGACTCACCATATATTTT,CASSLAPDPGLTIYF
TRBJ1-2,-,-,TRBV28,TGTGCCAGCAGCCCAGGACAGTATGGCTACACCTTC,CASSPGQYGYTF
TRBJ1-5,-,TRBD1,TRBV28,TGTGCCATCCAGGACAGGGGGAGGGATCAGCCCCAGCATTTT,CAIQDRGRDQPQHF
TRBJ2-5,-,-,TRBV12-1,TGTGCCAGCAGCATGACTAGTCAAGAGACCCAGTACTTC,CASSMTSQETQYF
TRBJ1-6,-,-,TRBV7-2,TGTGCCAGCAGCTTAGGACAGAATAATTCACCCCTCCACTTT,CASSLGQNNSPLHF
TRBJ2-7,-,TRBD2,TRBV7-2,TGTGCCAGCAGCTCTGGGGGGGTAACCTACGAGCAGTACTTC,CASSSGGVTYEQYF